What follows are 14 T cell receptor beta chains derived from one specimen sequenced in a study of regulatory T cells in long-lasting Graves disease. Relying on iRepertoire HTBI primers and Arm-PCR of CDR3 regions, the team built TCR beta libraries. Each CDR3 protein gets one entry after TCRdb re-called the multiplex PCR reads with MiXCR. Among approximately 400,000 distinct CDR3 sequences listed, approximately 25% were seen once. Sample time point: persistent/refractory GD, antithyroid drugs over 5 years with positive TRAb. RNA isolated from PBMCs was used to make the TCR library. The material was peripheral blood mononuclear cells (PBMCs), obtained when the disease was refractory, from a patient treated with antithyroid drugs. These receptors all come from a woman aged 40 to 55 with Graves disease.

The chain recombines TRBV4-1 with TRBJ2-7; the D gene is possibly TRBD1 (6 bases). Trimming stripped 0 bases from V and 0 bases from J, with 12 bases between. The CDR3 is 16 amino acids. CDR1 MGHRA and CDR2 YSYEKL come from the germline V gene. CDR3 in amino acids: CASSQDIGQSSYEQYF. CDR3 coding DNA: TGCGCCAGCAGCCAAGATATCGGACAGAGCTCCTACGAGCAGTACTTC.

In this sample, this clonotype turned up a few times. CDR3 loop: CASSHDDRTGEAGTF. CDR3 in DNA: TGTGCCAGCAGCCATGATGACAGGACAGGGGAAGCGGGGACCTTC. The chain has TRBV3-1 and TRBJ1-2, with 9 bases that match TRBD1. CDR1 is LGHDT, CDR2 YNNKEL, per germline (reference sequence). The CDR3 runs 15 residues. Trimming at V came to 3 bases and at J to 14 bases, leaving 16 bases not matched to a gene.

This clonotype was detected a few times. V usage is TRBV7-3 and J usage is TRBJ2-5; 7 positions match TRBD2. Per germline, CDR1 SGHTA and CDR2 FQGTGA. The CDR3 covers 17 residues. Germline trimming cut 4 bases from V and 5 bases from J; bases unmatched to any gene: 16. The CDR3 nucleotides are TGTGCCAGCAGCTCCATGCGTGGCGGGAGAGAGGTGGAGACCCAGTACTTC. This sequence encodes CASSSMRGGREVETQYF.

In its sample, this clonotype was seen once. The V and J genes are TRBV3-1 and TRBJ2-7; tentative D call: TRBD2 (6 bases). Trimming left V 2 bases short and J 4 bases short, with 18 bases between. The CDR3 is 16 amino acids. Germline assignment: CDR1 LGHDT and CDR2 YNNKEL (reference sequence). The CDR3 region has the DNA TGTGCCAGCAGCCAACAACCGGGACTCTCAGGTTACGAGCAGTACTTC. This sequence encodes CASSQQPGLSGYEQYF.

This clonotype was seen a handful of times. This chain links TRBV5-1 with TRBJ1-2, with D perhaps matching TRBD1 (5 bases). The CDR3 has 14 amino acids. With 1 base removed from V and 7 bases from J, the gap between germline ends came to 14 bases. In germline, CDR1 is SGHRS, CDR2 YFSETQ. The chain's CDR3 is CASSLLAGISGYTF. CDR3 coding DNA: TGCGCCAGCAGCTTGTTGGCAGGGATCAGTGGCTACACCTTC.

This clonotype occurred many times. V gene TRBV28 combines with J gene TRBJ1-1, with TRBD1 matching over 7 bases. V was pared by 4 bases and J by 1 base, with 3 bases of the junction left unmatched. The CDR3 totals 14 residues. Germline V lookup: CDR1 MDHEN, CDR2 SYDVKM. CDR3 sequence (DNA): TGTGCCAGCAGTTGGGACAGTTCGAACACTGAAGCTTTCTTT. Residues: CASSWDSSNTEAFF.

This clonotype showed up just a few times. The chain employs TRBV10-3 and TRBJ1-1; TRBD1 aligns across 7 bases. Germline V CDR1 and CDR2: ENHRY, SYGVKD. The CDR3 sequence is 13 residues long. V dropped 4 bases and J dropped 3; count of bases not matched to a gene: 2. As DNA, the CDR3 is TGTGCCATCAGTGGGCAGGGGGACACTGAAGCTTTCTTT. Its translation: CAISGQGDTEAFF.

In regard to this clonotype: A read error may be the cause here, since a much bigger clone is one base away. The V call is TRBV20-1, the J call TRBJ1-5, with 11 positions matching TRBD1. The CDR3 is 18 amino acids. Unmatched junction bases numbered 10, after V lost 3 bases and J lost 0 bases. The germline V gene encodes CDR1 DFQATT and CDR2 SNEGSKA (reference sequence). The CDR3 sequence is CSARKSWDRGVSNQPQHF. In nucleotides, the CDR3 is TGCAGTGCTAGGAAGTCATGGGACAGGGGGGTTAGCAATCAGCCCCAGCATTTT.

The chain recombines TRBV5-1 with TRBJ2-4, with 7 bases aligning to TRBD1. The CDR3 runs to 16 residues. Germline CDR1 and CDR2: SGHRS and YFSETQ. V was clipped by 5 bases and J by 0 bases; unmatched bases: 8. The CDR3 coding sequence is TGCGCCAGCAGTCCTAGCACAGGGGTAGCCAAAAACATTCAGTACTTC. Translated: CASSPSTGVAKNIQYF.

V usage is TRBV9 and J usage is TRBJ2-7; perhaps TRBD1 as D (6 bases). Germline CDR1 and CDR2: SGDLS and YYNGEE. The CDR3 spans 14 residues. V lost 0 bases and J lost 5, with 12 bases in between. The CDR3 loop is CASSVGGRSDEQYF. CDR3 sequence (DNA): TGTGCCAGCAGCGTAGGGGGGCGCAGCGACGAGCAGTACTTC.

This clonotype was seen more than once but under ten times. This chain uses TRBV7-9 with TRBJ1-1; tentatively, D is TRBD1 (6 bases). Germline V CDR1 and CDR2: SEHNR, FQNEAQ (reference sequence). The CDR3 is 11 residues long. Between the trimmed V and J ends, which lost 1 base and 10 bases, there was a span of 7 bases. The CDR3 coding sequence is TGTGCCAGCAGCTTAGAGGGGGGAGCTTTCTTT. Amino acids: CASSLEGGAFF.

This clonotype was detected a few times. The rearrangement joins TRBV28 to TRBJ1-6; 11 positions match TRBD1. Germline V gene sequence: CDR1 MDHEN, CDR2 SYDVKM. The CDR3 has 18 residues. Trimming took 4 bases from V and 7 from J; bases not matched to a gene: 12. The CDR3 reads CASSSCWVRDRGNSPLHF. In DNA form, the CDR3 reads TGTGCCAGCAGTTCCTGCTGGGTGCGGGACAGGGGGAATTCACCCCTCCACTTT.

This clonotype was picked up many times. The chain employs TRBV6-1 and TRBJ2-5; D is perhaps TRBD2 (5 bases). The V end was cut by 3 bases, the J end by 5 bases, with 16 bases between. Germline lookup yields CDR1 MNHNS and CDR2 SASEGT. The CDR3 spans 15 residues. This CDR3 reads CASSDIISGYETQYF. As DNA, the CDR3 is TGTGCCAGCAGTGACATAATATCGGGGTACGAGACCCAGTACTTC.

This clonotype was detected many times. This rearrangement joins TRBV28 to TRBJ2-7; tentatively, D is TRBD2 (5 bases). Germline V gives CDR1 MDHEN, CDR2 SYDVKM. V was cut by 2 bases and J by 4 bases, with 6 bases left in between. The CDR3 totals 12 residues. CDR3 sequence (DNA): TGTGCCAGCAGTTTACGGGGATACGAGCAGTACTTC. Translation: CASSLRGYEQYF.